These T cell receptor beta chains were read from a single sample in a study of radiotherapy plus CTLA-4 blockade in lung cancer. Some clones are missing from TCRdb's copy, which holds only in-frame ones; the method was immunoSEQ multiplex PCR. The repertoire includes around 37,000 clones, 70% to 75% of them detected once, and 13% to 15% sits in the top ten. Sequenced material: peripheral blood, taken from a patient treated with radiotherapy plus ipilimumab. The receptors come from a human donor with non-small cell lung cancer that progressed on radiotherapy plus ipilimumab. Each CDR3 is given with its conserved first and last residue. D genes are given only for firm matches. For some rows the clone size is stated as once, few or many, or as a class when expanded; others skip it.

J gene: TRBJ2-7; D gene: NA; clone size: NA; V gene: TRBV20-1; CDR3 protein: CSAGLRQQYF; CDR3 DNA: TGCAGCGCGGGACTCCGCCAGCAGTACTTC
J gene: TRBJ1-4; D gene: TRBD1; clone size: medium-sized; V gene: TRBV4-1; CDR3 protein: CASSQDRGLNEKLFF; CDR3 DNA: TGCGCCAGCAGCCAGGACAGGGGGTTGAATGAAAAACTGTTTTTT
J gene: TRBJ2-5; D gene: NA; clone size: NA; V gene: TRBV5-5; CDR3 protein: CASSLGGVQETQYF; CDR3 DNA: TGTGCCAGCAGCTTGGGGGGAGTGCAAGAGACCCAGTACTTC
J gene: TRBJ2-7; D gene: TRBD1; clone size: NA; V gene: TRBV28; CDR3 protein: CASSPPDRGTYEQYF; CDR3 DNA: TGTGCCAGCAGTCCCCCGGACAGGGGGACCTACGAGCAGTACTTC
J gene: TRBJ2-1; D gene: TRBD2; clone size: NA; V gene: TRBV27; CDR3 protein: CASSFQTSGRVPSRNEQFF; CDR3 DNA: TGTGCCAGCAGTTTTCAGACTAGCGGGAGGGTACCTTCCCGCAATGAGCAGTTCTTC
J gene: TRBJ1-2; D gene: TRBD1; clone size: NA; V gene: TRBV7-9; CDR3 protein: CASSLAGPGGSYTF; CDR3 DNA: TGTGCCAGCAGCTTAGCGGGGCCAGGGGGCAGCTACACCTTC
J gene: TRBJ2-1; D gene: NA; clone size: NA; V gene: TRBV28; CDR3 protein: CASSLTERAYNEQFF; CDR3 DNA: TGTGCCAGCAGTTTGACGGAGCGGGCCTACAATGAGCAGTTCTTC
J gene: TRBJ1-2; D gene: TRBD1; clone size: NA; V gene: TRBV6-4; CDR3 protein: CASRKRQGLYYGYTF; CDR3 DNA: TGTGCCAGCAGGAAGAGACAGGGGCTCTATTATGGCTACACCTTC
J gene: TRBJ2-5; D gene: TRBD2; clone size: NA; V gene: TRBV2; CDR3 protein: CASSEAVIRGGETQYF; CDR3 DNA: TGTGCCAGCAGTGAAGCGGTTATCCGCGGGGGGGAGACCCAGTACTTC
J gene: TRBJ1-5; D gene: TRBD1; clone size: NA; V gene: TRBV19; CDR3 protein: CASTDRVGQPQHF; CDR3 DNA: TGTGCCAGTACAGACAGGGTGGGACAGCCCCAGCATTTT
J gene: TRBJ2-2; D gene: TRBD2; clone size: NA; V gene: TRBV2; CDR3 protein: CASISGRDTGELFF; CDR3 DNA: TGTGCCAGCATAAGCGGGAGAGACACCGGGGAGCTGTTTTTT
J gene: TRBJ2-1; D gene: NA; clone size: few; V gene: TRBV5-4; CDR3 protein: CASSLRSYNEQFF; CDR3 DNA: TGTGCCAGCAGCTTGCGTTCATACAATGAGCAGTTCTTC
J gene: TRBJ2-7; D gene: NA; clone size: NA; V gene: TRBV4-2; CDR3 protein: CASSQGEGVHYEQYF; CDR3 DNA: TGTGCCAGCAGCCAAGGGGAAGGGGTACACTACGAGCAGTACTTC
J gene: TRBJ2-7; D gene: TRBD1; clone size: NA; V gene: TRBV11-1; CDR3 protein: CASSLDRGTEQYF; CDR3 DNA: TGTGCCAGCAGCCTTGACAGGGGCACCGAGCAGTACTTC
J gene: TRBJ1-1; D gene: TRBD1; clone size: few; V gene: TRBV6-6; CDR3 protein: CASSYSPGQGNTEAFF; CDR3 DNA: TGTGCCAGCAGTTACTCTCCGGGACAGGGAAACACTGAAGCTTTCTTT
J gene: TRBJ1-1; D gene: TRBD1; clone size: NA; V gene: TRBV30; CDR3 protein: CASMDRAPEAFF; CDR3 DNA: TGTGCCTCGATGGACAGGGCTCCTGAAGCTTTCTTT